The 22 T cell receptor beta chains listed next were all sequenced from one sample in a study of blood T cell repertoires in COVID-19 (TCRdb year 2020). The library was built by means of the immunoSEQ multiplex PCR assay. TCRdb carries this immuneACCESS record with in-frame sequences only. Its versions omit some clonotypes, under half of them owing to an unresolved V gene in the studies checked, with the rest unexplained. This sample has 95,000 to 150,000 clones in its table, and about four fifths of those were observed once. The ten top clones hold 3% to 4.5% of the sample. The specimen sequenced was PBMCs or T cells enriched from blood (not recorded which). Every receptor here comes from a woman in her twenties or thirties who had recovered from COVID-19.

The V and J genes are TRBV27 and TRBJ2-3; D is unclear. The CDR3 has 15 amino acids. V lost 6 bases, J lost 0 bases, and 13 bases lay in between. Looked up from germline, CDR1 is MNHEY and CDR2 is SMNVEV (reference sequence). CDR3 DNA: TGTGCCAGCAGACGACTGGCCCAAAGCACAGATACGCAGTATTTT. Protein: CASRRLAQSTDTQYF.

Details on this clone: Other DNA sequences in the sample encode the same CDR3. The chain links TRBV7-3 to TRBJ2-2; unclear D gene. The CDR3 sequence is 12 residues long. The germline V gene encodes CDR1 SGHTA and CDR2 FQGTGA. V lost 6 bases and J lost 3, with 5 bases in between. CDR3 in amino acids: CASSSYTGELFF. The CDR3 DNA reads TGTGCCAGCAGTTCTTACACCGGGGAGCTGTTTTTT.

This chain connects TRBV27 to TRBJ1-2, with 8 nucleotides matching TRBD1. The germline V gene encodes CDR1 MNHEY and CDR2 SMNVEV (reference sequence). After removal of 3 bases from V and 4 bases from J, the junction contained 1 base not matched to a gene. This CDR3 has 13 amino acids. The CDR3 loop reads CASSFTGGYGYTF. The CDR3 DNA is TGTGCCAGCAGTTTCACAGGGGGCTATGGCTACACCTTC.

In this sample, this clone turned up a few times. The chain combines TRBV3-1 (or the pseudogene TRBV3-2) with TRBJ1-1; D is perhaps TRBD1 (5 bases). The CDR3 covers 13 residues. CDR1 and CDR2 (germline): LGHDT, YNNKEL (reference sequence). With 4 bases removed from V and 4 bases from J, the gap between germline ends came to 10 bases. The CDR3 loop reads CASSPGGGTEAFF. In DNA, the CDR3 is TGTGCCAGCAGCCCGGGGGGGGGCACTGAAGCTTTCTTT.

The J gene is TRBJ2-7, the V gene TRBV7-2; 12 nucleotides line up with TRBD1. The trim removed 6 bases at V and 2 bases at J, leaving 5 bases unmatched. The CDR3 is made up of 15 amino acids. From germline, CDR1 is SGHTA and CDR2 FQGNSA. CDR3 amino acids: CASRTGTGGPYEQYF. CDR3 coding DNA: TGTGCCAGCAGGACCGGGACAGGGGGCCCCTACGAGCAGTACTTC.

The gene calls are TRBV18 and TRBJ2-7; D uncertain. In germline, CDR1 is KGHSH, CDR2 LQKENI. The CDR3 contains 14 residues. V gave up 5 bases and J gave up 0 bases, with 11 bases separating them. The CDR3 DNA reads TGTGCCAGCTCAGCTATAGCAGACTCCTACGAGCAGTACTTC. Protein: CASSAIADSYEQYF. Drawing the rest from reference TRBV18 and TRBJ2-7, the complete variable domain is NAGVMQNPRHLVRRRGQEARLRCSPMKGHSHVYWYRQLPEEGLKFMVYLQKENIIDESGMPKERFSAEFPKEGPSILRIQQVVRGDSAAYFCASSAIADSYEQYFGPGTRLTVT.

This chain links TRBV19 with TRBJ2-1, with 7 bases fitting TRBD2. Germline V gene data show CDR1 as LNHDA and CDR2 as SQIVND (reference sequence). After removal of 5 bases from V and 0 bases from J, the junction contained 13 bases not matched to a gene. The CDR3 spans 18 residues. CDR3 coding DNA: TGTGCCAGTAGTTTATCGACTAGTCGCGGGGGCTCCTACAATGAGCAGTTCTTC. Amino acids: CASSLSTSRGGSYNEQFF.

This chain joins TRBV28 and TRBJ1-1; D ambiguous. V was pared by 1 base and J by 7 bases, with 10 bases between. Germline V lookup: CDR1 MDHEN, CDR2 SYDVKM. The CDR3 is 13 residues long. The chain's CDR3 is CASSLFGPVEAFF. CDR3 nucleotides: TGTGCCAGCAGTTTATTCGGTCCGGTTGAAGCTTTCTTT.

V gene TRBV25-1 combines with J gene TRBJ2-7; perhaps TRBD2 as D (6 bases). CDR1 and CDR2 from the germline V gene are MGHDK and SYGVNS. This CDR3 comprises 14 residues. Trimming took off 4 bases at V and 0 bases at J, with 10 bases between the two ends. CDR3 nucleotide sequence: TGTGCCAGCAGTGGTAGCGGAAGCTCCTACGAGCAGTACTTC. This gives the protein CASSGSGSSYEQYF.

Of note for this clone: Its ends do not fully match the called genes, so a read error is possible. This chain connects TRBV7-3 to TRBJ2-2; no clear D. The CDR3 totals 14 residues. The germline gives CDR1 SGHTA, CDR2 FQGTGA. This CDR3 is CASSLTIGTGELFF. The CDR3, as DNA: TGTGCCAGCAGCCTAACGATCGGCACCGGGGAGCTGTTTTTT. The full variable domain, completed using reference TRBV7-3 and TRBJ2-2, is GAGVSQTPSNKVTEKGKYVELRCDPISGHTALYWYRQSLGQGPEFLIYFQGTGAADDSGLPNDRFFAVRPEGSVSTLKIQRTERGDSAVYLCASSLTIGTGELFFGEGSRLTVL.

The rearrangement links TRBV5-4 to TRBJ2-1, with TRBD1 identical over 7 bases. The V gene's germline CDR1 is SGHNT and CDR2 YYREEE (reference sequence). V was clipped by 5 bases and J by 12 bases; unmatched bases: 5. The CDR3 covers 11 residues. The CDR3 DNA reads TGTGCCAGCAGGGTGGGACAGCGGCAGTTCTTC. As protein: CASRVGQRQFF.

This rearrangement joins TRBV30 to TRBJ1-5; 8 positions agree with TRBD1. The V segment lost 2 bases and the J segment 9 bases; nucleotides outside the gene matches: 9. CDR3 length: 14 residues. Germline V gene sequence: CDR1 GTSNPN, CDR2 SVGIG (reference sequence). CDR3 amino acids: CAWSNGTGHWPQHF. The CDR3 DNA sequence: TGTGCCTGGAGTAACGGGACAGGCCATTGGCCCCAGCATTTT.

This chain's CDR3 is CARDRDRGSYNEQFF. The CDR3 DNA reads as TGTGCCAGGGACAGGGATAGGGGCTCCTACAATGAGCAGTTCTTC. The V gene is TRBV6-5, the J gene TRBJ2-1, with 8 bases aligning to TRBD1. The CDR3 extends over 15 amino acids. V shed 9 bases and J 0 bases; nucleotides not matched to a gene: 7. Germline V CDR1 and CDR2: MNHEY, SVGAGI.

The V and J genes are TRBV6-6 and TRBJ1-2; 10 bases map to TRBD1. Trimming cost V 5 bases and J 3 bases; bases outside gene matches: 6. Germline V lookup: CDR1 MNHNY, CDR2 SVGAGI (reference sequence). The CDR3 is 15 residues long. The CDR3 region has the DNA TGTGCCAGCAGTATGGGACAGGGGAGGGACTATGGCTACACCTTC. Its protein product is CASSMGQGRDYGYTF.

J is TRBJ2-2 and V is TRBV4-1, with a weak D call TRBD2 (6 bases). Germline assignment: CDR1 MGHRA and CDR2 YSYEKL. This CDR3 is 18 amino acids long. The germline V and J ends were trimmed by 6 bases and 0 bases, with 20 bases remaining between them. CDR3 loop: CASRGGTWGNANTGELFF. CDR3 DNA: TGCGCCAGCAGGGGGGGAACTTGGGGGAACGCGAACACCGGGGAGCTGTTTTTT.

The gene calls are TRBV6-6 and TRBJ2-1, with 11 nucleotides matching TRBD2. V lost 3 bases to trimming and J lost 6 bases; unmatched junction nucleotides: 4. The CDR3 covers 15 residues. Germline assignment: CDR1 MNHNY and CDR2 SVGAGI (reference sequence). The CDR3 loop reads CASSYGTSGGNEQFF. In DNA, the CDR3 is TGTGCCAGCAGTTATGGGACTAGCGGAGGCAATGAGCAGTTCTTC.

This chain links TRBV11-1 with TRBJ2-7, with 7 bases that match TRBD1. V trimming: 8 bases; J trimming: 3 bases; junction bases outside the gene matches: 4. This CDR3 is 12 amino acids long. CDR1 is SGHAT, CDR2 FQDESV, per germline (reference sequence). The CDR3 nucleotides are TGTGCCAGCCAGGGACAGAACTACGAGCAGTACTTC. Protein product: CASQGQNYEQYF.

The rearrangement links TRBV13 to TRBJ2-1; D unclear. V lost 0 bases and J 13 bases, leaving 10 bases between the germline ends. Germline values: CDR1 PRHDT, CDR2 FYEKMQ (reference sequence). This CDR3 comprises 12 residues. DNA of the CDR3: TGTGCCAGCAGCTTAGGCCCTGGAGATCAGTTCTTC. It codes for CASSLGPGDQFF.

This rearrangement joins TRBV11-2 to TRBJ2-7, with D possibly TRBD1 on 7 matching bases. CDR1 is SGHAT, CDR2 FQNNGV, per germline. V was cut by 5 bases and J by 7 bases, with 18 bases left in between. This CDR3 contains 14 residues. The CDR3 spells CASSPNRAGGEQYF. Written as DNA, the CDR3 is TGTGCCAGCAGCCCAAATAGGGCAGGGGGGGAGCAGTACTTC. The full variable domain, in which reference TRBV11-2 and TRBJ2-7 provide the parts outside the CDR3, is EAGVAQSPRYKIIEKRQSVAFWCNPISGHATLYWYQQILGQGPKLLIQFQNNGVVDDSQLPKDRFSAERLKGVDSTLKIQPAKLEDSAVYLCASSPNRAGGEQYFGPGTRLTVT.

The chain couples TRBV7-9 to TRBJ2-7; 12 nucleotides align to TRBD2. The CDR3 has 15 residues. Germline V gene data show CDR1 as SEHNR and CDR2 as FQNEAQ (reference sequence). After removal of 7 bases from V and 4 bases from J, the junction contained 8 bases not matched to a gene. This CDR3 reads CASTLETSGSYEQYF. DNA of the CDR3: TGTGCCAGCACCCTCGAGACTAGCGGGAGTTACGAGCAGTACTTC.

The rearrangement links TRBV6-6 to TRBJ1-5, with D hard to call. The CDR3 loop spans 16 amino acids. V gave up 10 bases and J gave up 0 bases, with 19 bases separating them. Germline V gene sequence: CDR1 MNHNY, CDR2 SVGAGI (reference sequence). CDR3 DNA sequence: TGTGCCACCTGTCCGGTAGGAGGTTATAGCAATCAGCCCCAGCATTTT. It encodes CATCPVGGYSNQPQHF.

The chain employs TRBV7-2 and TRBJ1-2; TRBD1 matches at 10 bases. CDR3 size: 16 residues. The germline gives CDR1 SGHTA, CDR2 FQGNSA. V shed 1 base, J shed 7 bases, and the junction held 9 bases outside the gene matches. The chain's CDR3 is CASSLDNSGTGVGYTF. CDR3 nucleotide sequence: TGTGCCAGCAGCTTAGATAATAGTGGGACAGGGGTTGGCTACACCTTC.